This TCR beta chain was profiled in a study of identical twins. TCRdb ran MiXCR on the 5' RACE reads and lists one entry per CDR3 protein. In the table there are about 390,000 distinct CDR3 sequences, around 9.7% of which are singletons. Healthy Caucasian individuals made up all the donors. This clonotype was seen a handful of times. Antigen specificity is unknown. Whole-study findings and limits: Out-of-frame TCR alpha sharing in monozygotic twins exceeded recombination model predictions.

V was shortened by 3 bases and J by 3 bases, with 9 bases between the two germline ends. The CDR3 length is 14 residues. This clonotype was sampled from a woman aged 45 to 65 in good health. Source material: naive T cells sorted from blood. This chain joins TRBV12-3 or TRBV12-4 and TRBJ1-5; D is possibly TRBD1 (5 bases). The CDR3 sequence is CASSFRENNQPQHF. For the CDR3, the DNA is TGTGCCAGCAGTTTCAGGGAGAACAATCAGCCCCAGCATTTT.